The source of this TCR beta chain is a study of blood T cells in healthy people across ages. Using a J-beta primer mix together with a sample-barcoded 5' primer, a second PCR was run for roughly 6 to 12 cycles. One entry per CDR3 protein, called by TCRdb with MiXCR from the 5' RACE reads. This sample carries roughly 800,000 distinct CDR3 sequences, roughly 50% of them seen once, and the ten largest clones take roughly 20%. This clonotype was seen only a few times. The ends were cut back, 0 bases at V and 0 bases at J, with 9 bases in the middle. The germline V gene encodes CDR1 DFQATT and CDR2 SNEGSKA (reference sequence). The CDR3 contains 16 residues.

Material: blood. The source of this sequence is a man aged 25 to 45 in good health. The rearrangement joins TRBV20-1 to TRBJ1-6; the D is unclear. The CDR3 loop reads CSARDLGSSYNSPLHF. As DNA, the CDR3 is TGCAGTGCTAGAGATCTAGGGAGCTCCTATAATTCACCCCTCCACTTT.